The following is a T cell receptor beta chain sequence with its context. What it binds is not known. The sample comes from a study of blood T cells in healthy people across ages. V was trimmed by 4 bases and J by 0 bases, leaving 13 bases between them. The CDR3 loop spans 15 amino acids. Germline V gene sequence: CDR1 DFQATT, CDR2 SNEGSKA (reference sequence). Donors were healthy Caucasian individuals from Russia aged about 6 to 95. With a J-beta primer mix and a sample-barcoded 5' primer, a second PCR ran about 7 to 12 cycles. A 12-random-nucleotide template-switch adaptor tagged each cDNA molecule. Each CDR3 protein gets one entry after TCRdb re-called the 5' RACE reads with MiXCR. The sample records hundreds of thousands of distinct CDR3 sequences, 58% being singletons. Whole-study results and caveats: Changes seen in expanded clonotypes were possibly confounded by donor CMV status left unknown. The study regarded diversity estimates from one million T cells as underestimates.

What was sequenced was blood. The rearrangement links TRBV20-1 to TRBJ2-1, with D tentatively TRBD2 (5 bases). The sequence was collected from a man aged 30 to 45 in good health. CDR3 coding DNA: TGCAGTGCTAACCCACTAGGGAGCTCCTACAATGAGCAGTTCTTC. The encoded protein is CSANPLGSSYNEQFF.